Here is one TCR beta chain with its context. This clone was seen a handful of times. Its recognized antigen is unknown. Base qualities were left out, and no much larger clone turns up one base away. The cohort comprised 710 or so healthy bone marrow donors. All cohort members were sampled while nominally healthy, although unrecorded immune exposures were likely present. The donor was CMV seropositive and was included in the group of approximately 310 seropositive cohort members. Each donor provided a peripheral blood sample, and peripheral blood mononuclear cells were used for TCR beta sequencing. Genomic DNA extraction from the blood cell samples was performed with the Qiagen DNeasy Blood Extraction Kit. V is reduced by 1 base and J by 4 bases, leaving a spacing of 10 bases between them. In the germline V gene (reference sequence), CDR1 corresponds to LNHDA and CDR2 to SQIVND. The CDR3 starts with the cysteine, ends with the phenylalanine, and has 14 residues. Solely the CDR3 DNA is kept, with 42 bases framed from the first base.

This sample was included in a study of cytomegalovirus exposure and HLA in healthy donors (dated by TCRdb to the late 2010s). Study-level background: An earlier analysis of several hundred of the donors reported approximately 300 Gb of sequence data and roughly 120 million unique TCR beta sequences obtained from some 200 million T cells. Approximately 300 gigabases of sequencing data and 78 million or so unique TCR sequences were included in an early release covering under 650 HLA-typed donors. Of the roughly 400 genotyped donors, approximately 83% fell in the genetic ancestry cluster associated with self-reported Caucasian donors. The study aimed to test whether signatures of past pathogen exposure could be identified by cataloging public T cell receptors. The study used immunosequencing to profile the T cell repertoires of some 600 subjects and linked those repertoires to cytomegalovirus serostatus. A separate validation cohort of 100 to 150 different subjects was used in addition to the roughly 670-subject first cohort. To predict cytomegalovirus infection status, the study brought together high-throughput TCR immunosequencing, statistical association of individual TCRs with disease status, and machine learning. To study patterns of TCR occurrence, a later analysis re-analyzed previously published TCR beta repertoires from around 670 donors and added high-resolution HLA genotyping. In the later analysis, no new phenotypic data were used to find candidate immune exposures; instead, reliance was placed on TCR beta sequences and their occurrence across donors. To decide whether each TCR beta V gene segment behaved as functional or pseudogenic, an earlier analysis of 587 of the donors relied on high-throughput TCR beta sequencing. Donor age, sex, ethnicity and CMV serostatus were compiled together with the repertoire data. In a later genetic analysis, genome-wide SNP genotypes for about three fifths of the 666 donors were used, and that subset was treated as a discovery cohort. Every discovery cohort repertoire had been produced on one sequencing platform. Class I and class II HLA loci were covered by the typing at four-digit resolution. Typing coverage differed by locus: A, B, C, DRB1 and DQB1 were typed in roughly 620-630 donors, DQA1 in approximately 520, DPA1 in around 580, and DPB1 in roughly 450. Four or five DR-DQ haplotypes were handled as single units for association and clustering because linkage in the cohort was strong. Among 300 to 500 genotyped donors of the cohort, an average of roughly 230,000 unique TCR beta nucleotide sequences was sequenced per donor, of which 15% to 20% were non-productive.

The study at large found these results: The cohort was sequenced for TCR beta chains only, and without alpha or paired-chain data the features that could be detected were limited. Because HLA typing was unavailable for some donors at each locus, only the typed subset was used in association tests. The sequencing pipeline was judged likely to have produced a cluster of highly shared sequence variants as a technical artifact. In an earlier analysis of fewer than 750 of the donors, most TCR beta V segments were observed in productive rearrangements about 87% or about 30% of the time, broadly matching IMGT annotations. In a later analysis, most CMV-associated TCR beta chains were found to appear HLA-restricted, with HLA associations seemingly driven largely by CMV exposure. Assigning TCR associations to individual alleles was difficult when HLA alleles, especially DR and DQ, strongly co-occurred. The 87-base-pair reads could not distinguish some IMGT-functional V segments, including TRBV6-2 and TRBV6-3, so those segments were excluded. A further reported finding was that TCR beta sequences accurately predicted the HLA-A and HLA-B alleles for most subjects in the first cohort. Because counts were too low, roughly 17 rarely observed V segments, including chromosome 9 orphons, were left out of the earlier analysis of roughly 600 of the donors. In vitro tests confirmed that a few of the cytomegalovirus-associated TCR beta chains recognize cytomegalovirus antigens. Sequencing depth was assumed to be roughly uniform across donors in the presence/absence analyses, though that assumption may not hold. Across donors, most TCR sequences were observed very rarely, whereas some public TCRs were present in many individuals. Immune exposure information for the cohort was limited to CMV serostatus. The study listed 164 TCR beta chains as associated with cytomegalovirus. Correlated functional status among segregating V segments might reflect linkage disequilibrium, but an unknown experimental factor could not be ruled out. A later analysis found that HLA-associated TCR beta chains were more clonally expanded and had lower generation probabilities than equally common non-associated chains. Cytomegalovirus status was reported to be diagnosed by the classifier with high specificity and sensitivity in both the original and validation cohorts. According to a later genetic analysis, donors in an Asian-associated ancestry cluster had fewer N-insertions in productive TCRs than the approximately 670-donor mean. The authors suggested that the approach could potentially be generalized to other disease states and immunological phenotypes. In a later analysis, several top co-occurrence clusters were reported to appear linked to parvovirus B19, influenza, CMV and Epstein-Barr virus. In a later analysis, TCR association rates were found to vary across HLA loci, with the most associated TCRs seen for DRB1 alleles and the fewest for HLA-C alleles. In a later analysis, around 15,000 TCR beta sequences were associated with specific HLA alleles at a false discovery rate of 0.05. An association between a missense DCLRE1C variant and V-gene and J-gene trimming of TCR beta chains was found in a later genetic analysis and replicated in an independent cohort.

Receptor libraries were prepared by the immunoSEQ multiplex PCR assay. A mixture of 60 forward primers for TCR Vbeta segments and 13 reverse primers for TCR Jbeta segments was used in the multiplex PCR. Amplification of the CDR3 region of rearranged TCR beta genes was performed with a multiplex PCR assay on genomic DNA. On the Illumina HiSeq System, the amplified TCR beta libraries were sequenced as 87-base-pair reads. Per the original workflow: In a later analysis, approximately 74 million unique TCR beta chains were counted across the 666 repertoires, and approximately 11 million of these chains were shared by at least two donors. Raw reads were error-corrected and collapsed into unique sequences by a nearest-neighbor algorithm in which closely related sequences were merged to remove PCR and sequencing errors. CDR3 sequences were aligned to IMGT reference sequences to assign V, D and J gene segments. For a sequence to be retained, a match of at least six nucleotides to both a V gene segment and a J gene segment was required. A rearrangement counted as productive if the CDR3 had no stop codons and remained in frame with V and J, and every other rearrangement counted as non-productive. Following IMGT convention, CDR3 was defined as the stretch from the second conserved V-encoded cysteine to the conserved J-encoded phenylalanine. The earlier analysis of fewer than 750 of the donors excluded sequences that lacked an unambiguous match to a single V gene segment. An earlier analysis of about 590 of the donors classified V segments as functional when productive rearrangements were above 56.7% and as segregating when the standard deviation between donors was above 5%. A statistical classification framework was developed to diagnose cytomegalovirus status using the catalog of TCR beta chain sequences. In a later analysis, V and J genes were assigned by comparing TCR nucleotide sequences against IMGT/GENE-DB human TR gene sequences. A later analysis assigned CDR3 sequences and most-parsimonious VDJ recombination scenarios with the TCRdist pipeline. In a later analysis, every TCR beta chain was defined by the combination of its CDR3 amino acid sequence and its V-gene family, and reads without a unique V-gene family were dropped. A later analysis removed over 500 highly shared, low-generation-probability nucleotide sequences to deal with suspected cross-contamination and a sequencing artifact. For each public chain, a later analysis derived a clonal expansion index from normalized ranks of inferred template counts within each repertoire. In a later analysis, generation probabilities were computed with a VDJ recombination model fitted to out-of-frame rearrangements, and the resulting probabilities were checked against IGoR. In a later analysis, hypergeometric tests were used to score TCR-TCR, TCR-HLA and TCR-CMV co-occurrence, with a repertoire-size bias correction applied to TCR pairs. To estimate false discovery rates, a later analysis permuted the HLA or CMV assignments 20 times. In a later analysis, co-occurring TCRs were grouped using DBSCAN, with TCRdist sequence similarity added in when clustering inside HLA-allele-positive subsets. Repertoires with fewer than 30,000 or more than 120,000 public chains, plus five repertoires with anomalous nucleotide sharing, were excluded from co-occurrence clustering. Not all clones reach the TCRdb copy of this immuneACCESS table, which keeps in-frame sequences only. Checked studies attribute under half of the gap to unresolved V genes and leave the rest unexplained. The V and J calls and clone size were taken over from that table, and D and trimming were inferred from the DNA. The sample includes around 170,000 clones, with around 80% observed a single time. Jointly, the top ten make up about 1.3% of the sample.

The specimen sequenced was PBMCs. Rearrangement joined TRBV19 to TRBJ1-1; no D gene can be assigned with confidence. The sequence was obtained from a girl aged 10 to 17 in good health and CMV-seropositive. Here is the DNA: TGTGCCAGTAGTATAGGTTCAGGCATCACTGAAGCTTTCTTT. Translated, it reads CASSIGSGITEAFF.